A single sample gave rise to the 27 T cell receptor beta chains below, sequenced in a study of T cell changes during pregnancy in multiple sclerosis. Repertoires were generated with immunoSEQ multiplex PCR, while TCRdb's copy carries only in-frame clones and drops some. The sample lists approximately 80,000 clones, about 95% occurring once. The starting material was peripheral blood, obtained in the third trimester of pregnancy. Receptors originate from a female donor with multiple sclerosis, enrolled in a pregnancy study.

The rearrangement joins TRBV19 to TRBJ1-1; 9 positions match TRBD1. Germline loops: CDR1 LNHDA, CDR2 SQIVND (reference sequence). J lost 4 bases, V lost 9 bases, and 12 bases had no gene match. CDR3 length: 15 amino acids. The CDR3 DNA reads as TGTGCCAGCACAGGACAGGGGTTAGTTAGCACTGAAGCTTTCTTT. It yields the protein CASTGQGLVSTEAFF.

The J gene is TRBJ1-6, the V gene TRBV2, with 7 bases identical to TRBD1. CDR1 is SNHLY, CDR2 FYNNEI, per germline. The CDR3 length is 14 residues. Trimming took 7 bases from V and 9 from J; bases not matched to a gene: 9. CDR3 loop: CASNRQGSSSPLHF. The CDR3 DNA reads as TGTGCCAGCAATCGACAGGGATCTAGTTCACCCCTCCACTTT.

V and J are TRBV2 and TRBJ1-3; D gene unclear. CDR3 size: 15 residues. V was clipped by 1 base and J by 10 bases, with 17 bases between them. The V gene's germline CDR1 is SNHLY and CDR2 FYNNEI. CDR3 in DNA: TGTGCCAGCAGTGAAGACGGGAGCCCCGGGAGGACCATATATTTT. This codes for CASSEDGSPGRTIYF.

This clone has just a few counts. The CDR3 here is CASSLSAAGGLYEQFF. The CDR3 nucleotides are TGTGCCAGCAGCTTAAGTGCCGCGGGGGGGCTCTATGAGCAGTTCTTC. The V and J genes are TRBV5-6 and TRBJ2-1, with TRBD2 matching 9 bases. V was clipped by 2 bases and J by 8 bases; unmatched bases: 11. This CDR3 spans 16 amino acids. The germline V gene encodes CDR1 SGHDT and CDR2 YYEEEE.

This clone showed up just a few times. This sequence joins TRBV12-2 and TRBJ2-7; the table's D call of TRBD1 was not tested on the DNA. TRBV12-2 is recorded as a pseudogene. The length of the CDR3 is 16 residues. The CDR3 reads CASRLPFSFPPYEQYF. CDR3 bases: TGTGCAAGTCGCCTTCCGTTCAGTTTTCCACCCTACGAGCAGTACTTC.

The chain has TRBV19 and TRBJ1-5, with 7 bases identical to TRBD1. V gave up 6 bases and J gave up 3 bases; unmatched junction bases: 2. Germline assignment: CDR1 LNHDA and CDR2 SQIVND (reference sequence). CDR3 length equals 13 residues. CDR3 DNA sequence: TGTGCCAGTAGCAGGGGGACCAATCAGCCCCAGCATTTT. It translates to CASSRGTNQPQHF.

CDR3 amino acids: CASSPTGGQASNTEAFF. In nucleotides, the CDR3 is TGTGCCAGCAGCCCCACAGGTGGTCAGGCGTCGAACACTGAAGCTTTCTTT. The chain recombines TRBV9 with TRBJ1-1; TRBD1 might be the D (5 bases). Between the trimmed V and J ends, which lost 4 bases and 1 base, there was a span of 20 bases. The CDR3 length is 17 residues. Per the germline V gene, CDR1 is SGDLS and CDR2 is YYNGEE.

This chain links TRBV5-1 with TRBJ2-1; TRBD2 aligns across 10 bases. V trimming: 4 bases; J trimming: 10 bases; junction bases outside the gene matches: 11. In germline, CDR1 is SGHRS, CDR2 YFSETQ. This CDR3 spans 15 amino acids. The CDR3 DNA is TGCGCCAGCAGCCCCACGTTAGCGGGGGGCCGCGAGCAGTTCTTC. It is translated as CASSPTLAGGREQFF.

The CDR3 bases are TGTGCCAGCAGACCCCAGGGGGTACTCACTGAAGCTTTCTTT. It encodes CASRPQGVLTEAFF. The V and J genes are TRBV5-6 and TRBJ1-1, with 7 nucleotides matching TRBD1. In germline, CDR1 is SGHDT, CDR2 YYEEEE. The CDR3 is 14 residues long. With 5 bases clipped from V and 4 bases from J, the junction kept 8 bases outside the gene matches.

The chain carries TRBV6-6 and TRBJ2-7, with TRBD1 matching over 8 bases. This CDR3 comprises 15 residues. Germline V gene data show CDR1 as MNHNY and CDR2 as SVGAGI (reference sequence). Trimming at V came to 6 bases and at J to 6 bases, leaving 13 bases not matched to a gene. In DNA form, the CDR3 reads TGTGCCAGCAGAGGTCGTGATCCACAGGGGGGCGAGCAGTACTTC. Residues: CASRGRDPQGGEQYF.

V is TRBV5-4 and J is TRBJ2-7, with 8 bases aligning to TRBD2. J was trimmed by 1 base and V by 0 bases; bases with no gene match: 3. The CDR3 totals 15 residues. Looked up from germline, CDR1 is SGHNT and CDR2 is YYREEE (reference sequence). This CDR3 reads CASSLARGGSYEQYF. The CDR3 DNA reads TGTGCCAGCAGCTTGGCCCGCGGGGGGTCCTACGAGCAGTACTTC. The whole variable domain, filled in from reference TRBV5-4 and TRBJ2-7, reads ETGVTQSPTHLIKTRGQQVTLRCSSQSGHNTVSWYQQALGQGPQFIFQYYREEENGRGNFPPRFSGLQFPNYSSELNVNALELDDSALYLCASSLARGGSYEQYFGPGTRLTVT.

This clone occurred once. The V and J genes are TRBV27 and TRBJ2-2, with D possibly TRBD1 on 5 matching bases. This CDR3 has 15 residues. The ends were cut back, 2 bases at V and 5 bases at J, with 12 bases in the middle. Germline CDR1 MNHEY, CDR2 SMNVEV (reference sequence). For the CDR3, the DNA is TGTGCCAGCAGTTTACTGGCAGGGCTAACCGGGGAGCTGTTTTTT. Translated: CASSLLAGLTGELFF.

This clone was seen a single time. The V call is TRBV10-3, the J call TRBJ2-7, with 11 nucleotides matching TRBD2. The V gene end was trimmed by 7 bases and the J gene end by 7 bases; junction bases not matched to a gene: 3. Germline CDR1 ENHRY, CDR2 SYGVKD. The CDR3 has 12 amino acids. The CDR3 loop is CAIMRTSGEQYF. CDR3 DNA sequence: TGTGCCATCATGAGGACTAGCGGGGAGCAGTACTTC.

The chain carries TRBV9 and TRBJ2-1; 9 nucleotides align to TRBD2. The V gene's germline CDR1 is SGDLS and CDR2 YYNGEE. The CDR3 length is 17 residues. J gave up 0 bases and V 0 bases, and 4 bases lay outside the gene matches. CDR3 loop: CASSVAAGGLSYNEQFF. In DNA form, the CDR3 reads TGTGCCAGCAGCGTAGCAGCGGGGGGCCTCTCCTACAATGAGCAGTTCTTC.

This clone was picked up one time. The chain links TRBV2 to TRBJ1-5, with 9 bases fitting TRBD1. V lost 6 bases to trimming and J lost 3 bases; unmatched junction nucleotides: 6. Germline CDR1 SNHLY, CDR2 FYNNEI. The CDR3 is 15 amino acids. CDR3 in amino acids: CASSSGTGFNQPQHF. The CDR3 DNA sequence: TGTGCCAGCAGCTCCGGGACAGGGTTCAATCAGCCCCAGCATTTT.

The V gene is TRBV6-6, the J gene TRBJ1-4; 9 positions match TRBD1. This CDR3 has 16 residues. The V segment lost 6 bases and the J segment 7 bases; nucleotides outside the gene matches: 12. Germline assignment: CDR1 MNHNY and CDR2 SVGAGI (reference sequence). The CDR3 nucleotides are TGTGCCAGCAGACATACGGGACAGGGTATGGGTGAAAAACTGTTTTTT. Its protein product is CASRHTGQGMGEKLFF.

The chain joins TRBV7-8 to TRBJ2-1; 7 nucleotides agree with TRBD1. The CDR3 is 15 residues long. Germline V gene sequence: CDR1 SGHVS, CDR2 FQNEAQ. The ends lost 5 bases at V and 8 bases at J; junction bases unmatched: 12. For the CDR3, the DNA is TGTGCCAGCAGCAAGATATTCAGGGGGATCGATGAGCAGTTCTTC. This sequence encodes CASSKIFRGIDEQFF.

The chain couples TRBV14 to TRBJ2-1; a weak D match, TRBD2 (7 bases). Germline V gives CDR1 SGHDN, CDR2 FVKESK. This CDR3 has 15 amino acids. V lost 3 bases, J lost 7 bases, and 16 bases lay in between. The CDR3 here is CASSQRGGLWNEQFF. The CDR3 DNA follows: TGTGCCAGCAGCCAGAGGGGGGGCCTCTGGAATGAGCAGTTCTTC.

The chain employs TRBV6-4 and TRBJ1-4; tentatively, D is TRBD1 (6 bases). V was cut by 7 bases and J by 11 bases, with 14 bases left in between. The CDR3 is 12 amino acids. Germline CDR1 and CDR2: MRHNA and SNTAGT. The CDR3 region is CASNLQGTKLFF. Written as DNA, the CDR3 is TGTGCCAGCAACCTACAGGGTACGAAACTGTTTTTT.

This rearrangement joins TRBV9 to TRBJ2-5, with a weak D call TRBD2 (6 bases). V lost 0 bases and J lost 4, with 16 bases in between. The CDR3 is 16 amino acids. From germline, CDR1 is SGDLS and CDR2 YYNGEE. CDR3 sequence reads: CASSVEGYGGVETQYF. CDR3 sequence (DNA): TGTGCCAGCAGCGTAGAGGGATATGGCGGGGTAGAGACCCAGTACTTC.

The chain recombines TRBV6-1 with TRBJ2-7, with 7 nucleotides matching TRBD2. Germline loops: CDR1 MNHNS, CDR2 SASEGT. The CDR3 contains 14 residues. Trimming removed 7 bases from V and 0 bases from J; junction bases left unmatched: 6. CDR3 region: CASTLGGSSYEQYF. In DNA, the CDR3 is TGTGCCAGCACGCTGGGGGGGAGCTCCTACGAGCAGTACTTC.

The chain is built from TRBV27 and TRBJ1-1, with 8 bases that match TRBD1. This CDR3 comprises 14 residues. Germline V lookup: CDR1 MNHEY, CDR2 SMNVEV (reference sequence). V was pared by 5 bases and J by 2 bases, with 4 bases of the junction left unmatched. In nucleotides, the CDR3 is TGTGCCAGCAGTGCGGGACAGGCTAACACTGAAGCTTTCTTT. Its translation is CASSAGQANTEAFF.

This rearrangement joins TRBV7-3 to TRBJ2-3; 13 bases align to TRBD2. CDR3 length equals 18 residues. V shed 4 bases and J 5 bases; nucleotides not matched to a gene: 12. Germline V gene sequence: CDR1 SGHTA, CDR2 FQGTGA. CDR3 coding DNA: TGTGCCAGCAGCTCAGGGGTACTAGCGGGGGGGCCTGAAGATACGCAGTATTTT. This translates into CASSSGVLAGGPEDTQYF.

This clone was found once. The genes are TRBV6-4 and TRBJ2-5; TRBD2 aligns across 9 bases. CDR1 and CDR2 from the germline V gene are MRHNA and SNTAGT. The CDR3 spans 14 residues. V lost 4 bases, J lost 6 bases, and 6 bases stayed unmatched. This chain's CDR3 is CASSGGRVAKTQYF. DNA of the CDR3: TGTGCCAGCAGTGGCGGGAGGGTGGCAAAGACCCAGTACTTC.

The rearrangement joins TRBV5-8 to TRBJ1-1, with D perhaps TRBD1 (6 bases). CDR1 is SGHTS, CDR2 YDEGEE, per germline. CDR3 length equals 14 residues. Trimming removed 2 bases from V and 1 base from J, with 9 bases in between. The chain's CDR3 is CASSLEQGNTEAFF. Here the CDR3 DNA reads TGTGCCAGCAGCTTAGAACAGGGGAACACTGAAGCTTTCTTT. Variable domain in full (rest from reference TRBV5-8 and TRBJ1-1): EAGVTQSPTHLIKTRGQQATLRCSPISGHTSVYWYQQALGLGLQFLLWYDEGEERNRGNFPPRFSGRQFPNYSSELNVNALELEDSALYLCASSLEQGNTEAFFGQGTRLTVV.

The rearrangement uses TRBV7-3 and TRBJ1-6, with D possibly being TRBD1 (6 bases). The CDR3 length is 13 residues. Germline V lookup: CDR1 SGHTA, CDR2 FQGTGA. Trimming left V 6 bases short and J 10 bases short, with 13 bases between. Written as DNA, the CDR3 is TGTGCCAGCAGTTTAGGACAGTACTCACCCCTCCACTTT. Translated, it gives CASSLGQYSPLHF. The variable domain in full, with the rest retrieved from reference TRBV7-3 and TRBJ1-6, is GAGVSQTPSNKVTEKGKYVELRCDPISGHTALYWYRQSLGQGPEFLIYFQGTGAADDSGLPNDRFFAVRPEGSVSTLKIQRTERGDSAVYLCASSLGQYSPLHFGNGTRLTVT.

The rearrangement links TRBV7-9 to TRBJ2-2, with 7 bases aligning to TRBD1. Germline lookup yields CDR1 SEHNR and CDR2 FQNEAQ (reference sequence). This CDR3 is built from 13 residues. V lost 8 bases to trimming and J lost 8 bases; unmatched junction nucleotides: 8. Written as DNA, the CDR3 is TGTGCCAGCTCAATCCGGACAGGAGGGGAGCTGTTTTTT. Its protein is CASSIRTGGELFF.